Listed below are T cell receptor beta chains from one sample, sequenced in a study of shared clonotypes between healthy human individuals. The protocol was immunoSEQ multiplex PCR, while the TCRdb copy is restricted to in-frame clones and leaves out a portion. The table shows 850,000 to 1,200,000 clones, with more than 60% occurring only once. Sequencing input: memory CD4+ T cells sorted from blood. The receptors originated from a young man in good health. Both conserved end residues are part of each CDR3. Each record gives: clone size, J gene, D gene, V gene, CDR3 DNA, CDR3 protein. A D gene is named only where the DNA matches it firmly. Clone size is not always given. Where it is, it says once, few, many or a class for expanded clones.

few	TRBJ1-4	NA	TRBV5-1	TGCGCCAGCAGCTTGGCCCCAGACCTGCGAGAAAAACTGTTTTTT	CASSLAPDLREKLFF
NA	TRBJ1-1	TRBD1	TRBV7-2	TGTGCCAGCAGCCCTGGACAGGGGGCTGTTGGCACTGAAGCTTTCTTT	CASSPGQGAVGTEAFF
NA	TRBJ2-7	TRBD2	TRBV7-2	TGTGCCAGCAGCTCGGGGGGGCACCCCTACGAGCAGTACTTC	CASSSGGHPYEQYF
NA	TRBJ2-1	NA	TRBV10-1	TGCGCCAGCAGTGAGTCGGGGGTTGGCCACAATGAGCAGTTCTTC	CASSESGVGHNEQFF
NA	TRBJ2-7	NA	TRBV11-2	TGTGCCAGCAGCTTAACTGACGGAAACTACGAGCAGTACTTC	CASSLTDGNYEQYF
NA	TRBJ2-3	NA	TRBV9	TGTGCCAGCAGCCTGGGACCTACCCTCACAGATACGCAGTATTTT	CASSLGPTLTDTQYF
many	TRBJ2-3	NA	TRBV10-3	TGTGCCATCAGTGAGTTTTCTAGCACAGATACGCAGTATTTT	CAISEFSSTDTQYF
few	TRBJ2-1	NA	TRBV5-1	TGCGCCAGCAGTAACCTACTGGGAAATGAGCAGTTCTTC	CASSNLLGNEQFF
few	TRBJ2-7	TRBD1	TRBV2	TGTGCCAGCAGACCGGGACAGCTCTCCTACGAGCAGTACTTC	CASRPGQLSYEQYF
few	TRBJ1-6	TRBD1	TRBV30	TGTGCCTGGAGTTCGGGACAGGATAATTCACCCCTCCACTTT	CAWSSGQDNSPLHF
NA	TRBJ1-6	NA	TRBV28	TGTGCCAGCAGAGGTCAGGGAAGGCCACCCCTCCACTTT	CASRGQGRPPLHF
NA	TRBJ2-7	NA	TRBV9	TGTGCCAGCAGCCCCGAGAGGCATATCCGCCCTTACGAGCAGTACTTC	CASSPERHIRPYEQYF
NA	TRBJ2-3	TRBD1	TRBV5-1	TGCGCCAGCAGACGAGGGGACAGTGATAGCACAGATACGCAGTATTTT	CASRRGDSDSTDTQYF
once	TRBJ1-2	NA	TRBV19	TGTGCCAGTAGTATTATGGATGCCAGTTATGGCTACACCTTC	CASSIMDASYGYTF
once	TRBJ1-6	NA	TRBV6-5	TGTGCCAGCAGTTACTCCTCAGGCGTATACGATTCACCCCTCCACTTT	CASSYSSGVYDSPLHF
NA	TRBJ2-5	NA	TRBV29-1	TGCAGCGTCGACCCCGGGGGGACCCAGTACTTC	CSVDPGGTQYF
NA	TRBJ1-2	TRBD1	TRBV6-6	TGTGCCAGCAGGGGACATAACAGGGGAGGCAACTATGGCTACACCTTC	CASRGHNRGGNYGYTF
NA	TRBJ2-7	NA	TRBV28	TGTGCCAGCAGTTTAACTCACAGGATCTACGAGCAGTACTTC	CASSLTHRIYEQYF
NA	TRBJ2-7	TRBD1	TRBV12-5	TGTGCTAGTAAAATGGGACAGGGGTCCTACGAGCAGTACTTC	CASKMGQGSYEQYF
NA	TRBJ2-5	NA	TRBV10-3	TGTGCCATCAGACGGGAGTCCCAAGAGACCCAGTACTTC	CAIRRESQETQYF
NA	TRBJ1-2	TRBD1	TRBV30	TGTGCCTGGAGCACAAACAGGGGGCTTAATGGCTACACCTTC	CAWSTNRGLNGYTF
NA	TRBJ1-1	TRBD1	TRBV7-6	TGTGCCAGCAGCTTTAGCACAGGGGACACTGAAGCTTTCTTT	CASSFSTGDTEAFF
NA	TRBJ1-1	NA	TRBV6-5	TGTGCCAGCACCAAGCAGGGTTCGCACACTGAAGCTTTCTTT	CASTKQGSHTEAFF
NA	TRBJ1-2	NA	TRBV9	TGTGCCAGCAGCTGGGCGAGGGATGGCTACACCTTC	CASSWARDGYTF
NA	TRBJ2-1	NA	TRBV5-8	TGTGCCAGCAGCCAGCACCTTTTAGCGACTACCTCCTACAATGAGCAGTTCTTC	CASSQHLLATTSYNEQFF
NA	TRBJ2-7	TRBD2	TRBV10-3	TGTGCCACCGCACAGGGAAGCGGGACTAGCGGGGGGAAGTACTTC	CATAQGSGTSGGKYF
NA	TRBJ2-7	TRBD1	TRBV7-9	TGTGCCAGCAGCCGAACCGGGACAGGCGCCGAGCAGTACTTC	CASSRTGTGAEQYF
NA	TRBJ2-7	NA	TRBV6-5	TGTGCCAGCAGTCTCACAGGGGAGGGAGGTTACGAGCAGTACTTC	CASSLTGEGGYEQYF
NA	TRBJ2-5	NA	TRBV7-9	TGTGCCAGCAGCCCGGGACTGCAAGAGACCCAGTACTTC	CASSPGLQETQYF
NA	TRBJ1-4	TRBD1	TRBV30	TGTGCCTGGAGTAGGGGGCCAGGTAATGAAAAACTGTTTTTT	CAWSRGPGNEKLFF
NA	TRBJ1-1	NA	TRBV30	TGTGCCTGGAGTGTAAGGCAGGGGCAGCCTGAAGCTTTCTTT	CAWSVRQGQPEAFF
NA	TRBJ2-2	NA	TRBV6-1	TGTGCCAGCAAGGAGGGACCCGGGGAGCTGTTTTTT	CASKEGPGELFF
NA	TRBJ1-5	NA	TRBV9	TGTGCCAGCAGCGTAGGGGTTCTAGGCAATCAGCCCCAGCATTTT	CASSVGVLGNQPQHF
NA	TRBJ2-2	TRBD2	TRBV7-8	TGTGCCAGCAGCACCGGGACTAAGAACACCGGGGAGCTGTTTTTT	CASSTGTKNTGELFF
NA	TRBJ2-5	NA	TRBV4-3	TGCGCCAGCAGCCAAGACATTCGTGAGACCCAGTACTTC	CASSQDIRETQYF
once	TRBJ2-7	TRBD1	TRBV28	TGTGCCAGCAGTTCCGCCTGGGACAGGGTCTACGAGCAGTACTTC	CASSSAWDRVYEQYF
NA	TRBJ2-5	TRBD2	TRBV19	TGTGCCAGTAGTATAACGGCTAGCGGGAGGGAGACCCAGTACTTC	CASSITASGRETQYF
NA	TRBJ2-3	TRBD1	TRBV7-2	TGTGCCAGCAGCCAACCCGACGGCAGGGGGCTTTTTAGGCCAGATACGCAGTATTTT	CASSQPDGRGLFRPDTQYF
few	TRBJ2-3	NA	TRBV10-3	TGTGCCATCAGTGCCACTATATGGACAGATACGCAGTATTTT	CAISATIWTDTQYF
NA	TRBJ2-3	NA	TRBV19	TGTGCCAGTATGGGGGCGGGAGACCTGCGCGATACGCAGTATTTT	CASMGAGDLRDTQYF
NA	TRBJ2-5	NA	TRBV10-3	TGTGCCATCAGTACAGAATTCCAAGAGACCCAGTACTTC	CAISTEFQETQYF
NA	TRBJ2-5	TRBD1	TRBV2	TGTGCCAGCAGCCCGGACAGGGGGGTCTACGGGACCCAGTACTTC	CASSPDRGVYGTQYF
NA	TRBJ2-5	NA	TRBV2	TGTGCCAGCAGTGGGGTAGCAGGGGAGACCCAGTACTTC	CASSGVAGETQYF
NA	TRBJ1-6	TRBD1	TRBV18	TGTGCCAGCTCACAAGGGCAGGGGGCGTCTAATTCACCCCTCCACTTT	CASSQGQGASNSPLHF
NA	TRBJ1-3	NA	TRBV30	TGTGCCTGGAGGTTAGGGCAAGGATACTCTGGAAACACCATATATTTT	CAWRLGQGYSGNTIYF
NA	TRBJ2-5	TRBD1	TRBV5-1	TGCGCCAGCAGCTTGGCCGTCACAGGGGGTAGGGAGACCCAGTACTTC	CASSLAVTGGRETQYF
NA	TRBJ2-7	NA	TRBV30	TGTGCCTGTAATAGACTGGGGACCTCCTACGAGCAGTACTTC	CACNRLGTSYEQYF
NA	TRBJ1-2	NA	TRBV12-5	TGTGCTAGTGGTTTGGTACCGGGGGATGGCTACACCTTC	CASGLVPGDGYTF
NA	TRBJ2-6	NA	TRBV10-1	TGCGCCAGCAGTGGGGGATCTGGGGCCAACGTCCTGACTTTC	CASSGGSGANVLTF
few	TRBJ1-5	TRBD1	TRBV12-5	TGTGCTAGTGGTTTGACTCGGACAGGGTTTCAGCCCCAGCATTTT	CASGLTRTGFQPQHF
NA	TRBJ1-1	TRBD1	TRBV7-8	TGTGCCAGCGCGGTGACAGGGCCAGCTGAAGCTTTCTTT	CASAVTGPAEAFF
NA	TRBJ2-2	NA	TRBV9	TGTGCCAGCAGCGACGTAGAGAAGGACACCGGGGAGCTGTTTTTT	CASSDVEKDTGELFF
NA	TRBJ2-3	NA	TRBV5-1	TGCGCCAGCAGCTTAACGACAGGGGAGGGAGGTACGCAGTATTTT	CASSLTTGEGGTQYF
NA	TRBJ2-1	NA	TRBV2	TGTGCCACATCCATCGAGGCGGATGAGCAGTTCTTC	CATSIEADEQFF
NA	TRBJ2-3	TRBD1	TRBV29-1	TGCAGCGTTGAAGAGGACAGGGGTCCAGATACGCAGTATTTT	CSVEEDRGPDTQYF